The clone carrying this T cell receptor (beta chain) appeared many times. In this cohort, patients with other autoimmune diseases, uncontrolled infections, pregnancy or lactation were excluded. These data are taken from a study of Graves' ophthalmopathy and Graves' hyperthyroidism. Transcripts of RNA were the source for amplifying TCR beta CDR3 regions. The library came from an HTBI-primed first-round RT-PCR and a second-round multiplex PCR. TCRdb called the multiplex PCR reads again in MiXCR, with one record for every CDR3 protein. The profile covers around 520,000 distinct CDR3 sequences, with approximately 37% appearing a single time and roughly 4.5% taken by the ten largest. V was shortened by 3 bases and J by 2 bases, with 8 bases between the two germline ends. CDR1 is MNHNS and CDR2 is SASEGT in the germline V gene. This CDR3 comprises 14 residues.

This clonotype originated in an adult man with Graves' hyperthyroidism. Material: peripheral blood or thyroid tissue (not recorded which). The gene calls are TRBV6-1 and TRBJ1-3, with D perhaps matching TRBD1 (5 bases). CDR3 DNA sequence: TGTGCCAGCAGTGAGGGGACTCCTGGAAACACCATATATTTT. This translates into CASSEGTPGNTIYF.